One and the same sample provided the 29 T cell receptor beta chains below, sequenced in a study of shared clonotypes between healthy human individuals. Repertoires were generated with immunoSEQ multiplex PCR, while TCRdb's copy carries only in-frame clones and drops some. The table lists 1,100,000 or so clones, 75% to 85% of them singletons. Sequencing used memory CD4+ T cells from PBMCs. Subset of the sample: CD45RA-negative fraction. Receptors were obtained from a man younger than 30 in good health. Some clones in this sample may be carry-over from other donors' samples.

There are a few counts of this clone. The J gene is TRBJ2-2, the V gene TRBV4-3; tentatively, D is TRBD1 (5 bases). The ends were cut back, 4 bases at V and 0 bases at J, with 9 bases in the middle. The CDR3 spans 15 residues. Germline CDR1 LGHNA, CDR2 YSLEER. The CDR3 DNA reads as TGCGCCAGCAGCCGGGGCAGGACGAACACCGGGGAGCTGTTTTTT. Its protein product is CASSRGRTNTGELFF.

This clone was observed once. This chain joins TRBV29-1 and TRBJ2-7; 9 bases match TRBD1. The CDR3 runs to 11 residues. Germline V gene sequence: CDR1 SQVTM, CDR2 ANQGSEA. V was pared by 6 bases and J by 12 bases, with 9 bases of the junction left unmatched. CDR3 residues: CSVEGTGNRYF. CDR3 coding DNA: TGCAGCGTGGAGGGGACAGGGAATAGGTACTTC.

A single count supports this clone. In DNA form, the CDR3 reads TGTGCCAGCAGCTTATCTTTAGCGGGAAGGGAGACCCAGTACTTC. Protein sequence: CASSLSLAGRETQYF. The V and J genes are TRBV7-3 and TRBJ2-5, with 8 bases aligning to TRBD2. CDR3 length equals 15 residues. Germline V gives CDR1 SGHTA, CDR2 FQGTGA. Trimming at V came to 2 bases and at J to 5 bases, leaving 7 bases not matched to a gene.

This rearrangement joins TRBV7-2 to TRBJ2-1; TRBD2 agrees at 8 bases. This CDR3 region has 16 residues. Losses at the gene ends were 3 bases for V and 8 bases for J; bases not matched to a gene: 12. The germline V gene encodes CDR1 SGHTA and CDR2 FQGNSA. CDR3 residues: CASSFLAGASAYEQFF. CDR3 nucleotide sequence: TGTGCCAGCAGCTTTCTAGCGGGCGCCTCCGCATATGAGCAGTTCTTC.

The chain has TRBV15 and TRBJ2-1, with TRBD1 matching over 10 bases. There are 16 residues in the CDR3. Germline V gene data show CDR1 as LNHNV and CDR2 as YYDKDF (reference sequence). V gave up 3 bases and J gave up 8 bases; unmatched junction bases: 10. CDR3 nucleotide sequence: TGTGCCACCAGCAGGGGACAGGGGATGGAGCTGGATGAGCAGTTCTTC. Residues: CATSRGQGMELDEQFF.

CDR3 region: CASSSFSGKVNEQFF. CDR3 sequence (DNA): TGCGCCAGCAGCTCATTTAGCGGGAAGGTCAATGAGCAGTTCTTC. The V call is TRBV5-1, the J call TRBJ2-1, with 8 bases that match TRBD2. With V trimmed by 3 bases and J by 6 bases, 8 bases remained unmatched. This CDR3 has 15 amino acids. Germline V gene sequence: CDR1 SGHRS, CDR2 YFSETQ.

This sequence joins TRBV28 and TRBJ2-7; perhaps D is TRBD1 or TRBD2 (5 bases each). Germline CDR1 and CDR2: MDHEN and SYDVKM. Trimming took 9 bases from V and 1 from J, leaving 13 bases between them. This CDR3 is 13 amino acids long. Here the CDR3 DNA reads TGTGCCAGTACCGGGACCCATTCCTACGAGCAGTACTTC. Translating gives CASTGTHSYEQYF.

The chain uses TRBV5-4 and TRBJ1-1; TRBD1 agrees at 12 bases. The J segment lost 1 base and the V segment lost 4 bases, leaving 8 bases of the junction unmatched. Germline V lookup: CDR1 SGHNT, CDR2 YYREEE (reference sequence). CDR3 length equals 17 residues. The CDR3 DNA reads TGTGCCAGCAGCCGGGGGGGACAGGGGGCAAGGAACACTGAAGCTTTCTTT. The encoded protein is CASSRGGQGARNTEAFF.

The rearrangement links TRBV4-1 to TRBJ2-2; TRBD2 aligns across 16 bases. The germline CDR1 and CDR2 sequences are MGHRA and YSYEKL. CDR3 size: 21 residues. V shed 3 bases, J shed 15 bases, and the junction held 25 bases outside the gene matches. The CDR3 is CASSQRDREGLAGGPRGPMFF. CDR3 DNA sequence: TGCGCCAGCAGCCAGAGGGACAGGGAGGGACTAGCGGGAGGGCCTAGGGGCCCAATGTTTTTT.

Regarding this clone: This specimen includes other DNA sequences encoding the same CDR3. V is TRBV30 and J is TRBJ2-3; D is ambiguous. From germline, CDR1 is GTSNPN and CDR2 SVGIG (reference sequence). Trimming removed 1 base at V and 2 bases at J, with 10 bases between. CDR3 length: 14 amino acids. DNA for the CDR3: TGTGCCTGGAGTGAAGGCCGGCACACAGATACGCAGTATTTT. This translates into CAWSEGRHTDTQYF.

The gene calls are TRBV28 and TRBJ2-1; D may correspond to TRBD1 or TRBD2 (7 bases each). The germline V gene encodes CDR1 MDHEN and CDR2 SYDVKM. This CDR3 contains 16 residues. Trimming removed 6 bases at V and 4 bases at J, with 19 bases between. The CDR3: CASRGRRGEGYNEQFF. The DNA of the CDR3 is TGTGCCAGCAGGGGGCGCAGGGGGGAGGGGTACAATGAGCAGTTCTTC.

As to this clone: The sample holds other DNA sequences that translate to the same CDR3. V is TRBV5-1 and J is TRBJ2-3; possible D gene TRBD2, 6 bases. CDR1 is SGHRS, CDR2 YFSETQ, per germline. V was trimmed by 2 bases and J by 1 base, leaving 11 bases between them. CDR3 size: 15 residues. The CDR3: CASSLEGGGTDTQYF. The CDR3 DNA sequence: TGCGCCAGCAGCTTAGAGGGAGGCGGCACAGATACGCAGTATTTT. Based on the CDR3 plus reference TRBV5-1 and TRBJ2-3, the full variable domain is KAGVTQTPRYLIKTRGQQVTLSCSPISGHRSVSWYQQTPGQGLQFLFEYFSETQRNKGNFPGRFSGRQFSNSRSEMNVSTLELGDSALYLCASSLEGGGTDTQYFGPGTRLTVL.

V is TRBV5-1 and J is TRBJ2-5; D is uncertain. Germline CDR1 is SGHRS and CDR2 is YFSETQ. The CDR3 spans 15 residues. Trimming shortened V by 1 base and J by 1 base, and 11 bases separated the two germline ends. The DNA for the CDR3 is TGCGCCAGCAGCTTGCAGCCCCGCTCCCAAGAGACCCAGTACTTC. Residues: CASSLQPRSQETQYF.

This chain connects TRBV5-6 to TRBJ1-1; the D gene is possibly TRBD1 (5 bases). The ends were cut back, 4 bases at V and 3 bases at J, with 16 bases in the middle. CDR3 length equals 15 residues. CDR1 and CDR2 from the germline V gene are SGHDT and YYEEEE. For the CDR3, the DNA is TGTGCCAGCAGCCCGTACCCCCTCAGGGACACTGAAGCTTTCTTT. It encodes CASSPYPLRDTEAFF.

V and J are TRBV25-1 and TRBJ2-2; 15 positions match TRBD2. V dropped 7 bases and J dropped 6; count of bases not matched to a gene: 9. Germline V lookup: CDR1 MGHDK, CDR2 SYGVNS. CDR3 length: 17 amino acids. The CDR3: CASTGLAGGPFPGELFF. CDR3 coding DNA: TGTGCCAGCACTGGACTAGCGGGAGGGCCGTTTCCCGGGGAGCTGTTTTTT. The variable domain in full, completed from reference TRBV25-1 and TRBJ2-2, reads EADIYQTPRYLVIGTGKKITLECSQTMGHDKMYWYQQDPGMELHLIHYSYGVNSTEKGDLSSESTVSRIRTEHFPLTLESARPSHTSQYLCASTGLAGGPFPGELFFGEGSRLTVL.

The chain combines TRBV4-3 with TRBJ2-6; D uncertain. V gave up 4 bases and J gave up 2 bases, with 18 bases separating them. The CDR3 loop spans 18 amino acids. Germline V gene data show CDR1 as LGHNA and CDR2 as YSLEER. The CDR3 DNA reads as TGCGCCAGCAGCCCCGGTGGGTTTTTTGGGGCTGGGGCCAACGTCCTGACTTTC. It yields the protein CASSPGGFFGAGANVLTF.

This rearrangement joins TRBV6-5 to TRBJ2-7; D tentatively fits TRBD1 or TRBD2 (7 bases each). This CDR3 spans 14 amino acids. CDR1 is MNHEY, CDR2 SVGAGI, per germline. Trimming took 6 bases from V and 11 from J, leaving 23 bases between them. As DNA, the CDR3 is TGTGCCAGCAGGAAGGGGGCGGGAGCCCCTTTAGAGTACTTC. Residues: CASRKGAGAPLEYF.

The chain recombines TRBV27 with TRBJ1-5; a weak D match, TRBD1 (5 bases). V lost 5 bases to trimming and J lost 1 base, with 6 bases between them. The CDR3 has 13 residues. The germline V gene has CDR1 MNHEY and CDR2 SMNVEV (reference sequence). CDR3 DNA: TGTGCCAGCAGTCGACAGAGCAATCAGCCCCAGCATTTT. This gives the protein CASSRQSNQPQHF.

The genes are TRBV6-5 and TRBJ2-7, with TRBD1 matching over 8 bases. The CDR3 is made up of 14 amino acids. Germline V gene data show CDR1 as MNHEY and CDR2 as SVGAGI. The V segment lost 4 bases and the J segment 8 bases; nucleotides outside the gene matches: 10. The DNA for the CDR3 is TGTGCCAGCAGTTCCTACTCCAGACAGGGGAAGCAGTACTTC. This translates into CASSSYSRQGKQYF.

This clone was picked up a small number of times. This chain links TRBV19 with TRBJ1-3; TRBD1 is a possible D gene (5 bases). CDR1 is LNHDA and CDR2 is SQIVND in the germline V gene (reference sequence). Trimming stripped 7 bases from V and 0 bases from J, with 28 bases between. This CDR3 has 20 amino acids. Here the CDR3 reads CASTSIFRDRFFFSGNTIYF. In DNA, the CDR3 is TGTGCCAGTACTTCGATATTCCGGGACCGCTTCTTTTTCTCTGGAAACACCATATATTTT.

The chain combines TRBV28 with TRBJ1-3, with D perhaps matching TRBD1 (5 bases). The CDR3 has 14 amino acids. V gave up 5 bases and J gave up 2 bases, with 10 bases separating them. Germline-derived CDR1 and CDR2 are MDHEN and SYDVKM. In DNA, the CDR3 is TGTGCCAGCAGTGGACACTTTCCTGGAAACACCATATATTTT. Its translation is CASSGHFPGNTIYF.

Only a few counts were recorded for this clone. Other DNA sequences in the sample encode the same CDR3. The rearrangement links TRBV30 to TRBJ2-5; D call uncertain. CDR1 and CDR2 from the germline V gene are GTSNPN and SVGIG (reference sequence). The V and J ends lost 0 bases and 4 bases respectively, with 6 bases between them. The CDR3 has 12 amino acids. The CDR3 is CAWSVLGETQYF. The CDR3, as DNA: TGTGCCTGGAGTGTATTGGGAGAGACCCAGTACTTC.

J is TRBJ1-1 and V is TRBV6-1; TRBD1 matches at 7 bases. CDR3 length equals 15 residues. The junction had 16 bases not matched to a gene; V was cut back by 4 bases and J by 11 bases. CDR1 MNHNS and CDR2 SASEGT come from the germline V gene. CDR3 residues: CASSGPTGVGFGAFF. CDR3 in DNA: TGTGCCAGCAGTGGACCAACAGGGGTAGGTTTTGGCGCTTTCTTT.

The V and J genes are TRBV9 and TRBJ2-2; 7 bases fit TRBD2. V lost 0 bases to trimming and J lost 0 bases; unmatched junction nucleotides: 8. CDR1 is SGDLS, CDR2 YYNGEE, per germline. This CDR3 comprises 18 residues. This CDR3 reads CASSVARAGETNTGELFF. The CDR3 bases are TGTGCCAGCAGCGTAGCTCGGGCGGGAGAGACGAACACCGGGGAGCTGTTTTTT.

The V gene is TRBV5-1, the J gene TRBJ2-7, with 7 bases aligning to TRBD2. Trimming at V came to 1 base and at J to 4 bases, leaving 11 bases not matched to a gene. Germline V gene data show CDR1 as SGHRS and CDR2 as YFSETQ. The CDR3 spans 16 residues. CDR3: CASSLSVAGVLYEQYF. Written as DNA, the CDR3 is TGCGCCAGCAGCTTGAGTGTTGCGGGAGTCCTGTACGAGCAGTACTTC. The whole variable domain, filled in from reference TRBV5-1 and TRBJ2-7, reads KAGVTQTPRYLIKTRGQQVTLSCSPISGHRSVSWYQQTPGQGLQFLFEYFSETQRNKGNFPGRFSGRQFSNSRSEMNVSTLELGDSALYLCASSLSVAGVLYEQYFGPGTRLTVT.

J is TRBJ1-6 and V is TRBV5-4; 7 nucleotides line up with TRBD1. V dropped 4 bases and J dropped 5; count of bases not matched to a gene: 6. The CDR3 runs to 15 residues. The germline gives CDR1 SGHNT, CDR2 YYREEE (reference sequence). This chain's CDR3 is CASSMTGSNNSPLHF. Written as DNA, the CDR3 is TGTGCCAGCAGCATGACAGGGTCTAATAATTCACCCCTCCACTTT.

This chain uses TRBV5-1 with TRBJ2-3; 14 positions agree with TRBD2. The CDR3 loop spans 16 amino acids. Germline trimming cut 4 bases from V and 4 bases from J; bases unmatched to any gene: 5. Germline CDR1 reads SGHRS; CDR2 reads YFSETQ. CDR3 bases: TGCGCCAGCAGCACGGGACTAGCGGGAGTCCCAGATACGCAGTATTTT. This gives the protein CASSTGLAGVPDTQYF.

The chain uses TRBV4-2 and TRBJ1-1, with D unclear. Germline V gene sequence: CDR1 LGHNA, CDR2 YNFKEQ. CDR3 size: 15 residues. V dropped 1 base and J dropped 0 bases, with 9 bases sitting between them. CDR3 sequence reads: CASSQGSAVNTEAFF. In nucleotides, the CDR3 is TGTGCCAGCAGCCAAGGTTCGGCAGTGAACACTGAAGCTTTCTTT.

This clone was observed a handful of times. The J gene is TRBJ2-7, the V gene TRBV13, with D tentatively TRBD2 (6 bases). The CDR3 loop spans 15 amino acids. Looked up from germline, CDR1 is PRHDT and CDR2 is FYEKMQ (reference sequence). The ends were cut back, 6 bases at V and 3 bases at J, with 18 bases in the middle. CDR3 protein: CASSYRGDGRYEQYF. The CDR3 DNA follows: TGTGCCAGCAGTTACCGCGGGGACGGACGCTACGAGCAGTACTTC.